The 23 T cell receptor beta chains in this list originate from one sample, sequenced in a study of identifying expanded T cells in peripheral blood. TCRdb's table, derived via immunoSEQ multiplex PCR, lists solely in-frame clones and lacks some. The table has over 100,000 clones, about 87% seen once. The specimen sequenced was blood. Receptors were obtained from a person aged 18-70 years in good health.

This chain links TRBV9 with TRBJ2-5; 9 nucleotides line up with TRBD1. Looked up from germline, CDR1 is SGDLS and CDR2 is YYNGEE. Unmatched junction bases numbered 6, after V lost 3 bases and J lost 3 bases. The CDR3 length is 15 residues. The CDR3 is CASSDRGQNKETQYF. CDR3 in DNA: TGTGCCAGCAGCGACAGGGGGCAGAATAAAGAGACCCAGTACTTC.

The CDR3 is CASRGTGERGYTF. CDR3 bases: TGTGCCAGTAGAGGGACAGGGGAACGTGGCTACACCTTC. The rearrangement uses TRBV19 and TRBJ1-2, with 10 nucleotides matching TRBD1. V lost 6 bases, J lost 7 bases, and 5 bases stayed unmatched. Germline V gene sequence: CDR1 LNHDA, CDR2 SQIVND (reference sequence). This CDR3 is 13 amino acids long.

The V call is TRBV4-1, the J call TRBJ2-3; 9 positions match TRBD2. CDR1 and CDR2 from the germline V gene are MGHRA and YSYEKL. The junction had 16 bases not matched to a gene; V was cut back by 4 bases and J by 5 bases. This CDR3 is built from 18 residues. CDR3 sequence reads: CASSRPRVAGAGGDTQYF. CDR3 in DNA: TGCGCCAGCAGCCGGCCCAGGGTAGCGGGGGCCGGGGGAGATACGCAGTATTTT.

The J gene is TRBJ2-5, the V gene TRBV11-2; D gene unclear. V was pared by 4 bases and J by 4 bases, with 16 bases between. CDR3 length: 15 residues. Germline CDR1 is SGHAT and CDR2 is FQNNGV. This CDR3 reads CASSSRAVGIETQYF. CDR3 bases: TGTGCCAGCAGCTCTAGGGCGGTGGGGATAGAGACCCAGTACTTC.

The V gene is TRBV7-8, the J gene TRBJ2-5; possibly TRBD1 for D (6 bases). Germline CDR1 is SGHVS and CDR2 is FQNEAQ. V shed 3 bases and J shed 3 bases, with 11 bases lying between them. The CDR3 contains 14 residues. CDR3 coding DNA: TGTGCCAGCAGCTTGTCAAGGGGGAAAGAGACCCAGTACTTC. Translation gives CASSLSRGKETQYF. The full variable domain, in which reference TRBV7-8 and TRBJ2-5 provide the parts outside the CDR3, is GAGVSQSPRYKVAKRGQDVALRCDPISGHVSLFWYQQALGQGPEFLTYFQNEAQLDKSGLPSDRFFAERPEGSVSTLKIQRTQQEDSAVYLCASSLSRGKETQYFGPGTRLLVL.

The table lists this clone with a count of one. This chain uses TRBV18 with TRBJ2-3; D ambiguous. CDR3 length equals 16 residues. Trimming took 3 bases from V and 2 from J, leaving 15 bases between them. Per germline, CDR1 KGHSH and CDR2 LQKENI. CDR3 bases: TGTGCCAGCTCACCGTCCCCGGGCGGAACCACAGATACGCAGTATTTT. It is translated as CASSPSPGGTTDTQYF.

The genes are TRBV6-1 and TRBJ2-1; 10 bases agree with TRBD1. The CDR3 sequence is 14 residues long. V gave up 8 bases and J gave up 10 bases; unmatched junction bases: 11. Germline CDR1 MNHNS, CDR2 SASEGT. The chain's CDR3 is CASALDRGRREQFF. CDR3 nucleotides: TGTGCCAGCGCCCTGGACAGGGGGAGGAGAGAGCAGTTCTTC.

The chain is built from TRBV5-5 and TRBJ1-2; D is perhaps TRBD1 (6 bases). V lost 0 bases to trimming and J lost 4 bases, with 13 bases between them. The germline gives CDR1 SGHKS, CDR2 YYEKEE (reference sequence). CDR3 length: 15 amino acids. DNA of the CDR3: TGTGCCAGCAGCTTGGTAGGACAGCCCCTCTATGGCTACACCTTC. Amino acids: CASSLVGQPLYGYTF.

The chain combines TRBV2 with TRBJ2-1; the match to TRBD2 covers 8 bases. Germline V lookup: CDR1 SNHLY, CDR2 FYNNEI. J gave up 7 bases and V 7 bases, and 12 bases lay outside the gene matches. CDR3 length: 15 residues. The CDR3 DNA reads TGTGCCAGCACCCAAGAGGCGGGAGGTAAGAATGAGCAGTTCTTC. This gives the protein CASTQEAGGKNEQFF.

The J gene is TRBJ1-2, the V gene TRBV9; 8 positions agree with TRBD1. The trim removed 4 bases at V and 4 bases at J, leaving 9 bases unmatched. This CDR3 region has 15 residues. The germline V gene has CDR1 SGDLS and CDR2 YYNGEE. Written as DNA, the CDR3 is TGTGCCAGCAGCCCCCGCCAGGGGGCGAGCTATGGCTACACCTTC. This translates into CASSPRQGASYGYTF.

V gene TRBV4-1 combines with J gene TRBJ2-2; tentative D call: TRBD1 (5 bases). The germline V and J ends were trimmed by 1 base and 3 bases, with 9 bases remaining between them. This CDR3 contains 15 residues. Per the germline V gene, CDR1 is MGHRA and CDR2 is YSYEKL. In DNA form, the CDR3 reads TGCGCCAGCAGCCAAGGAGACAGAGACACCGGGGAGCTGTTTTTT. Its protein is CASSQGDRDTGELFF.

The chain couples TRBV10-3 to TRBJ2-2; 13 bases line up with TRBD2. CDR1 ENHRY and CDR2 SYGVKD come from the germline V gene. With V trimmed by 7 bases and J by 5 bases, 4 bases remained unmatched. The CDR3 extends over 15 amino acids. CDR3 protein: CAIIAGLAGTGELFF. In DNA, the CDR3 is TGTGCCATCATCGCGGGACTAGCGGGAACCGGGGAGCTGTTTTTT.

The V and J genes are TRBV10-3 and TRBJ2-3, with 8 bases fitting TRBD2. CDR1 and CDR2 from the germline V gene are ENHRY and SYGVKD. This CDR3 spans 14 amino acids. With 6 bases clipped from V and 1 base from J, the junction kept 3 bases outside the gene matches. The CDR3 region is CAIRGSGGTDTQYF. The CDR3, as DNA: TGTGCCATCAGGGGTAGCGGGGGCACAGATACGCAGTATTTT.

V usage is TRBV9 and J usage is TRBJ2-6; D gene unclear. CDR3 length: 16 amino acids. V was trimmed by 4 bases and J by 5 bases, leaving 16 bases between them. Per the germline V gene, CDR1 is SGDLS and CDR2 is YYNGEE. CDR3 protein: CASSPSPESWANVLTF. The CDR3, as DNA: TGTGCCAGCAGCCCAAGCCCGGAGAGCTGGGCCAACGTCCTGACTTTC.

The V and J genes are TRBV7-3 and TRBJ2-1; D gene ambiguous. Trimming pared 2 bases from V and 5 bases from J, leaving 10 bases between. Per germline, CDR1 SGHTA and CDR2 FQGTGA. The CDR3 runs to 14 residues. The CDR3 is CASSLRDENNEQFF. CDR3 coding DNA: TGTGCCAGCAGCTTACGCGACGAAAACAATGAGCAGTTCTTC.

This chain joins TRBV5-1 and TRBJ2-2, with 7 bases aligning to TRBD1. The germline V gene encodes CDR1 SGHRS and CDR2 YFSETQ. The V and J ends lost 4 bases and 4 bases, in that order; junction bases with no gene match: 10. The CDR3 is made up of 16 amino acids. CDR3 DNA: TGCGCCAGCAGCCGGGACAGACTCTTAGCCACCGGGGAGCTGTTTTTT. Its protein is CASSRDRLLATGELFF.

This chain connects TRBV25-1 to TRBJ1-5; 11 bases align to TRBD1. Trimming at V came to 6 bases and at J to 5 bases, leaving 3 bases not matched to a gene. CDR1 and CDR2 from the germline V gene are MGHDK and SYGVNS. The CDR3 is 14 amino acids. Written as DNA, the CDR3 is TGTGCCAGCAGGGAGGGACAGGGGGATCAGCCCCAGCATTTT. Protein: CASREGQGDQPQHF.

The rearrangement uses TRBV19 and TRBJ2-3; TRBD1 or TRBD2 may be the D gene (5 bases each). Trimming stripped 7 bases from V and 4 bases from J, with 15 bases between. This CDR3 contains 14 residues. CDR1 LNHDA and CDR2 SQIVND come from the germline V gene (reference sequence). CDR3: CASIRDPQADTQYF. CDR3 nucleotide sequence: TGTGCCAGTATTCGGGACCCCCAGGCAGATACGCAGTATTTT.

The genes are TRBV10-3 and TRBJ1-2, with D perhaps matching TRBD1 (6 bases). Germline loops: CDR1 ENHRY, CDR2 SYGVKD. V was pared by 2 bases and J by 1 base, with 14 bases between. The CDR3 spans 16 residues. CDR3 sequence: CAISEAGRGNNYGYTF. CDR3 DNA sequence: TGTGCCATCAGTGAGGCGGGCAGGGGAAATAACTATGGCTACACCTTC.

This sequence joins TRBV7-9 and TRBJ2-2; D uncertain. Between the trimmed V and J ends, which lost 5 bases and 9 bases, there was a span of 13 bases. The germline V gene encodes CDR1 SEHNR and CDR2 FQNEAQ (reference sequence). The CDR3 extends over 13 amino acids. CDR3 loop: CASSPLTSWELFF. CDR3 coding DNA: TGTGCCAGCAGCCCCTTAACGTCTTGGGAGCTGTTTTTT.

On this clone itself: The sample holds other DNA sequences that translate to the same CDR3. The chain's CDR3 is CASSLLRETQYF. Here the CDR3 DNA reads TGTGCCAGCAGCTTACTGAGGGAGACCCAGTACTTC. The rearrangement uses TRBV7-2 and TRBJ2-5, with unresolved D. The CDR3 totals 12 residues. Trimming left V 2 bases short and J 5 bases short, with 6 bases between. Germline V gene lookup returns CDR1 SGHTA and CDR2 FQGNSA.

DNA of the CDR3: TGTGCCAGCAGCCGAACGACAGGCGGGGTAGAGACCCAGTACTTC. Translation gives CASSRTTGGVETQYF. This chain links TRBV6-5 with TRBJ2-5; perhaps D is TRBD1 or TRBD2 (6 bases each). CDR1 is MNHEY and CDR2 is SVGAGI in the germline V gene. Trimming removed 6 bases at V and 4 bases at J, with 18 bases between. The CDR3 is 15 residues long.

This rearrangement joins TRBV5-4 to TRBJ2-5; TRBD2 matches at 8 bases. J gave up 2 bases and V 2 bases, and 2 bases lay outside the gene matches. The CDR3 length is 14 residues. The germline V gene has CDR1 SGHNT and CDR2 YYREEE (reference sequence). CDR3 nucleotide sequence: TGTGCCAGCAGCTTTAGCGGGAAGCAAGAGACCCAGTACTTC. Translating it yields CASSFSGKQETQYF. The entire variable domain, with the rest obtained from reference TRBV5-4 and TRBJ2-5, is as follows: ETGVTQSPTHLIKTRGQQVTLRCSSQSGHNTVSWYQQALGQGPQFIFQYYREEENGRGNFPPRFSGLQFPNYSSELNVNALELDDSALYLCASSFSGKQETQYFGPGTRLLVL.